The T cell receptor (beta chain) described here comes from a study of regulatory T cells in long-lasting Graves disease. Study-level points and caveats: It was peripheral blood alone, not thyroid tissue, that was studied. When disease was persistent, TRBV28, TRBJ1-2 and TRBJ2-5 were the favored segments. Since the sample size was small, accuracy may have been reduced.

The CDR3 sequence is 14 residues long. The germline CDR1 and CDR2 sequences are SGDLS and YYNGEE. V lost 0 bases and J 1 base, leaving 7 bases between the germline ends. The time point: persistent/refractory GD, antithyroid drugs over 5 years with positive TRAb. RNA isolated from PBMCs was used to make the TCR library. Arm-PCR of CDR3 regions and iRepertoire HTBI primers were the basis on which TCR beta libraries were built. One entry per CDR3 protein results from TCRdb running MiXCR on the multiplex PCR reads. Here the sample spans around 460,000 distinct CDR3 sequences, roughly 23% being singletons. In its sample, this clonotype was seen a few times. What it binds is not known.

The chain links TRBV9 to TRBJ1-1; D uncertain. Sequenced material: peripheral blood mononuclear cells (PBMCs), taken when the disease was refractory, from a patient treated with antithyroid drugs. This sequence originates from a female donor with Graves disease. The CDR3 DNA reads as TGTGCCAGCAGCGTAGCTTGGGAGAACACTGAAGCTTTCTTT. Translated: CASSVAWENTEAFF.